The clone carrying this T cell receptor beta chain was recorded only once. This may stem from a read error, because a much larger clone lies one nucleotide away. The sample contains more than one DNA sequence encoding this CDR3. This specimen comes from a study of blood T cell repertoires in COVID-19. Study context: Whether acute or convalescent, the COVID-19 samples came from the United States, Italy and Spain.

Authors' analysis steps: Estimated nucleated cell counts came from reference gene primer amplification. TCRdb keeps only in-frame clones here, not all; method: immunoSEQ multiplex PCR. V and J calls and clone size are copied from that table; D and trimming were computed from the DNA. The table records about 140,000 clones, 65% to 80% of them present only once. V shed 6 bases and J shed 1 base, with 9 bases lying between them. Per the germline V gene, CDR1 is MNHEY and CDR2 is SVGAGI. CDR3 length equals 13 residues. The sequencing sample was made of peripheral blood. V and J are TRBV6-5 and TRBJ2-5; D is possibly TRBD1 (6 bases). This clonotype was sampled from a man in his sixties with acute or convalescent COVID-19. CDR3 amino acids: CASSRTAQETQYF. CDR3 DNA sequence: TGTGCCAGCAGCCGGACAGCCCAAGAGACCCAGTACTTC.